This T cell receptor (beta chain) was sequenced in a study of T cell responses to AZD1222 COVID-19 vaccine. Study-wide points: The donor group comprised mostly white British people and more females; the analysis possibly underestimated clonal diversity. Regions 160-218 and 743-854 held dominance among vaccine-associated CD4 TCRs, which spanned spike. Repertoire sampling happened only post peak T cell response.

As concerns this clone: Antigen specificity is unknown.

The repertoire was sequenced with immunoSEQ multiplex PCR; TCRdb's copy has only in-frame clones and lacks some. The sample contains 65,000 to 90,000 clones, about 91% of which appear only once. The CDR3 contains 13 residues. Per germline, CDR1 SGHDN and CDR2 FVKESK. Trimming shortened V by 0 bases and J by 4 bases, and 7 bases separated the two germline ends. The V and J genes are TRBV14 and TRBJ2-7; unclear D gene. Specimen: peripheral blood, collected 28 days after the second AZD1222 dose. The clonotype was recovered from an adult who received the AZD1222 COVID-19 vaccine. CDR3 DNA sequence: TGTGCCAGCAGCCAAGATTCAGTTTACGAGCAGTACTTC. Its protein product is CASSQDSVYEQYF. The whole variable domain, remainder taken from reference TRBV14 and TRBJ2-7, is EAGVTQFPSHSVIEKGQTVTLRCDPISGHDNLYWYRRVMGKEIKFLLHFVKESKQDESGMPNNRFLAERTGGTYSTLKVQPAELEDSGVYFCASSQDSVYEQYFGPGTRLTVT.